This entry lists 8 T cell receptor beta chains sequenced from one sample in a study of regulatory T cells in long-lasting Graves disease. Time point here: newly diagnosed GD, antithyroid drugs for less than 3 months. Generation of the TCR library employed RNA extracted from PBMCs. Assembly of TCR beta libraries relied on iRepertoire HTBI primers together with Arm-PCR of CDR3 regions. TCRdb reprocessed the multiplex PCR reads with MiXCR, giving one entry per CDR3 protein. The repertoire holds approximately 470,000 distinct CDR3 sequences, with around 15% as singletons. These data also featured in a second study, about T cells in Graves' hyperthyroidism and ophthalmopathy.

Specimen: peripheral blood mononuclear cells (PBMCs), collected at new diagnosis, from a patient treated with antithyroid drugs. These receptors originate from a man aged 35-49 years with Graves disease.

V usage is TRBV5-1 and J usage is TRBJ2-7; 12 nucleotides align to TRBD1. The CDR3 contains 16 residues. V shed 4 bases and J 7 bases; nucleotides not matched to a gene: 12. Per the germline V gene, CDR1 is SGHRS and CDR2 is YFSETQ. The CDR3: CASSATGTGGPAEQYF. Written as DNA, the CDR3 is TGCGCCAGCAGCGCGACCGGGACAGGGGGCCCGGCTGAGCAGTACTTC.

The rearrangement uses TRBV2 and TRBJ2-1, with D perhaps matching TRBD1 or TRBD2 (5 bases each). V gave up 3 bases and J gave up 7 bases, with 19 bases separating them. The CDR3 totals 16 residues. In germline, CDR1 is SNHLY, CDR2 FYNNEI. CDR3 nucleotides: TGTGCCAGCAGTGAGGGGGTGTTCCTCGGACCGAATGAGCAGTTCTTC. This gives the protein CASSEGVFLGPNEQFF.

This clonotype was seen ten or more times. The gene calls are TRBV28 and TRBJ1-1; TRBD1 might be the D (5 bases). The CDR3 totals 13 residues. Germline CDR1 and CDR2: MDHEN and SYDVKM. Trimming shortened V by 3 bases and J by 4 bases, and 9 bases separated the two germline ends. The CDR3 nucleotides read TGTGCCAGCAGTTTCAGGGCTTTCACTGAAGCTTTCTTT. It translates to CASSFRAFTEAFF.

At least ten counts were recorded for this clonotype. The CDR3 sequence: CASSLWRQTSREQYF. The CDR3 DNA reads TGTGCCAGCAGCTTATGGAGACAGACGAGTCGCGAGCAGTACTTC. This chain joins TRBV13 and TRBJ2-7, with D maybe TRBD1 (5 bases). The ends were cut back, 2 bases at V and 6 bases at J, with 17 bases in the middle. The length of the CDR3 is 15 residues. The germline V gene has CDR1 PRHDT and CDR2 FYEKMQ (reference sequence).

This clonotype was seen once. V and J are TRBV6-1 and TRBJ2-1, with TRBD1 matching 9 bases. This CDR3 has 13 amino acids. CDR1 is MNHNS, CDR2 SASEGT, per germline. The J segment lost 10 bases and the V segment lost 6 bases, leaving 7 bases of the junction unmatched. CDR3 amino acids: CASSPQGAREQFF. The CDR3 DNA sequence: TGTGCCAGCAGCCCACAGGGGGCAAGGGAGCAGTTCTTC.

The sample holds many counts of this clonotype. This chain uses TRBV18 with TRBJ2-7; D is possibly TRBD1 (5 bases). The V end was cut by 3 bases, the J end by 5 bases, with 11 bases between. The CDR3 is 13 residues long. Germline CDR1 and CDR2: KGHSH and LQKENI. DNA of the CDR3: TGTGCCAGCTCACCGGCAGAAGGGGACGAGCAGTACTTC. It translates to CASSPAEGDEQYF.

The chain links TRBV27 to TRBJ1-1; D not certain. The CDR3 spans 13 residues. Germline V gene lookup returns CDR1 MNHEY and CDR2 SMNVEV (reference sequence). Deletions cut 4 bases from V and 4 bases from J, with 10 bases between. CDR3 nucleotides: TGTGCCAGCAGTTACAGCCCCGGCACTGAAGCTTTCTTT. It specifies CASSYSPGTEAFF.

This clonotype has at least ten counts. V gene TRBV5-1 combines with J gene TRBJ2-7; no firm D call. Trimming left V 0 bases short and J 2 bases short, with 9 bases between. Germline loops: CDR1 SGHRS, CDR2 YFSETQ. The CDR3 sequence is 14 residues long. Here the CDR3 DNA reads TGCGCCAGCAGCTTGGATAGGGTAGCCTACGAGCAGTACTTC. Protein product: CASSLDRVAYEQYF. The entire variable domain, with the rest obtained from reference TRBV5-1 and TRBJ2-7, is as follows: KAGVTQTPRYLIKTRGQQVTLSCSPISGHRSVSWYQQTPGQGLQFLFEYFSETQRNKGNFPGRFSGRQFSNSRSEMNVSTLELGDSALYLCASSLDRVAYEQYFGPGTRLTVT.